This paragraph reports one T cell receptor (beta chain). How the authors handled the data: From reference gene primer amplification, estimates of nucleated cell counts were derived. Method: immunoSEQ multiplex PCR; TCRdb's copy keeps in-frame clones and lacks some. V, J and clone size reflect that table, while D and trimming were determined from the DNA. The table includes roughly 330,000 clones, about 90% detected once. The source of the sample is a study of blood T cell repertoires in COVID-19. Study context: The study drew acute and convalescent COVID-19 samples from the United States, Italy and Spain. Sample material is recorded as cDNA or gDNA derived from T cells, B-cell-depleted T cells, or PBMCs.

Sequenced sample: peripheral blood. This receptor was obtained from a man aged 18 to 30 who had recovered from COVID-19.

The CDR3 DNA sequence: TGCAGTGCTAGTCCGGACACGATGAGCTCCTATAATTCACCCCTCCACTTT. Its translation: CSASPDTMSSYNSPLHF. The chain employs TRBV20-1 and TRBJ1-6, with TRBD1 as a possible D gene (5 bases). V gave up 3 bases and J gave up 0 bases, with 15 bases separating them. Germline V lookup: CDR1 DFQATT, CDR2 SNEGSKA (reference sequence). CDR3 size: 17 residues.